The source of this T cell receptor beta chain is a study of T-cell memory formation after mild COVID-19. Whole-study context: TCR clustering was largely donor specific.

The CDR3 covers 17 residues. V lost 4 bases and J lost 7, with 23 bases in between. Germline V gene data show CDR1 as LNHDA and CDR2 as SQIVND (reference sequence). This clonotype was observed a few times. TCRdb re-analysed the 5' RACE reads in MiXCR, keeping a single row per CDR3 protein. The sample yields 550,000 to 600,000 distinct CDR3 sequences, 20% to 25% seen once. This TCR came from an adult woman who had mild COVID-19 (a few samples of this study predate the infection). Cell type and time point are not known. The V and J genes are TRBV19 and TRBJ2-1; the D gene is possibly TRBD2 (6 bases). The sample comprised PBMCs or a T cell subset sorted from them (not recorded which). CDR3 nucleotides: TGTGCCAGTAGTACGCCCGCGGGGACTGCTTTGTGGAATGAGCAGTTCTTC. Translating it yields CASSTPAGTALWNEQFF.